Each of the 24 T cell receptor beta chains below was sequenced from the same sample in a study of blood T cell repertoires in COVID-19. Profiled with immunoSEQ multiplex PCR; TCRdb holds only in-frame clones, not every one. The profile shows a few hundred thousand clones, about 85% of them singletons. The sample taken for sequencing was peripheral blood. All receptors come from a man in his sixties or seventies with acute or convalescent COVID-19.

The genes are TRBV18 and TRBJ1-1; D is unclear. This CDR3 has 14 amino acids. V was clipped by 5 bases and J by 2 bases, with 12 bases between them. CDR1 is KGHSH and CDR2 is LQKENI in the germline V gene. This chain's CDR3 is CASSSQVGNTEAFF. The DNA of the CDR3 is TGTGCCAGCTCATCCCAGGTCGGAAACACTGAAGCTTTCTTT.

The chain couples TRBV5-6 to TRBJ1-5, with 7 bases identical to TRBD1. Germline CDR1 reads SGHDT; CDR2 reads YYEEEE. The J segment lost 5 bases and the V segment lost 1 base, leaving 3 bases of the junction unmatched. The CDR3 runs 14 residues. CDR3 sequence: CASSLWQGDQPQHF. CDR3 sequence (DNA): TGTGCCAGCAGCTTGTGGCAGGGGGATCAGCCCCAGCATTTT.

This rearrangement joins TRBV6-1 to TRBJ1-6; D is ambiguous. This CDR3 comprises 16 residues. V was pared by 0 bases and J by 3 bases, with 9 bases between. The germline CDR1 and CDR2 sequences are MNHNS and SASEGT. This chain's CDR3 is CASSEATVYYNSPLHF. The CDR3 bases are TGTGCCAGCAGTGAAGCCACAGTCTACTATAATTCACCCCTCCACTTT.

The V call is TRBV10-3, the J call TRBJ1-1; 11 nucleotides agree with TRBD1. Unmatched junction bases numbered 9, after V lost 10 bases and J lost 5 bases. The germline gives CDR1 ENHRY, CDR2 SYGVKD. The CDR3 extends over 14 amino acids. In DNA form, the CDR3 reads TGTGCCACCAGGACAGGGGGCGCAGGTACTGAAGCTTTCTTT. It is translated as CATRTGGAGTEAFF.

This clone was detected only once. This rearrangement joins TRBV27 to TRBJ1-5, with a weak D call TRBD1 (6 bases). The length of the CDR3 is 14 residues. From germline, CDR1 is MNHEY and CDR2 SMNVEV (reference sequence). Trimming removed 8 bases at V and 4 bases at J, with 15 bases between. CDR3 loop: CASRPGQKNQPQHF. CDR3 nucleotides: TGTGCCAGCCGCCCCGGACAGAAGAATCAGCCCCAGCATTTT.

CDR3 sequence reads: CASSSEGQGNYGYTF. CDR3 DNA sequence: TGTGCCAGCAGCTCGGAAGGACAGGGCAACTATGGCTACACCTTC. This rearrangement joins TRBV5-4 to TRBJ1-2; 8 nucleotides match TRBD1. The CDR3 is 15 residues long. Germline V lookup: CDR1 SGHNT, CDR2 YYREEE (reference sequence). V trimming: 3 bases; J trimming: 2 bases; junction bases outside the gene matches: 6.

Here the CDR3 DNA reads TGTGCCAGCAGCTTAGCGCGTGGGACTGGCGGAAACACCATATATTTT. Protein: CASSLARGTGGNTIYF. V gene TRBV7-2 combines with J gene TRBJ1-3, with D tentatively TRBD1 (5 bases). CDR3 length: 16 residues. V shed 0 bases and J shed 4 bases, with 13 bases lying between them. CDR1 SGHTA and CDR2 FQGNSA come from the germline V gene.

This clone was seen a handful of times. V and J are TRBV27 and TRBJ1-1, with D maybe TRBD1 (5 bases). Germline CDR1 and CDR2: MNHEY and SMNVEV (reference sequence). The germline V and J ends were trimmed by 2 bases and 9 bases, with 19 bases remaining between them. The CDR3 is made up of 15 amino acids. The CDR3 DNA reads as TGTGCCAGCAGTTTACTACCCGGTACGGGGGACCAAGCTTTCTTT. This sequence encodes CASSLLPGTGDQAFF.

The chain joins TRBV19 to TRBJ2-2; 7 bases agree with TRBD2. The germline gives CDR1 LNHDA, CDR2 SQIVND (reference sequence). With V trimmed by 6 bases and J by 5 bases, 15 bases remained unmatched. The CDR3 loop spans 17 amino acids. The CDR3 sequence is CASSKKVRGGRTGELFF. The CDR3 DNA reads as TGTGCCAGTAGCAAGAAAGTCCGGGGAGGGCGGACCGGGGAGCTGTTTTTT.

J is TRBJ1-5 and V is TRBV7-9, with D perhaps TRBD1 (5 bases). The CDR3 is 14 residues long. V was clipped by 1 base and J by 4 bases, with 8 bases between them. Germline V gene lookup returns CDR1 SEHNR and CDR2 FQNEAQ (reference sequence). The CDR3 is CASSLGTLNQPQHF. Here the CDR3 DNA reads TGTGCCAGCAGCTTAGGGACATTAAATCAGCCCCAGCATTTT.

The rearrangement links TRBV9 to TRBJ1-3; unclear D gene. Germline V CDR1 and CDR2: SGDLS, YYNGEE. The V end was cut by 2 bases, the J end by 8 bases, with 14 bases between. There are 14 residues in the CDR3. Here the CDR3 DNA reads TGTGCCAGCAGCGTCGAGGGCCTCTATGACACCATATATTTT. Its protein is CASSVEGLYDTIYF. The full variable domain, with the rest looked up from reference TRBV9 and TRBJ1-3, is DSGVTQTPKHLITATGQRVTLRCSPRSGDLSVYWYQQSLDQGLQFLIQYYNGEERAKGNILERFSAQQFPDLHSELNLSSLELGDSALYFCASSVEGLYDTIYFGEGSWLTVV.

The genes are TRBV29-1 and TRBJ2-1, with 8 bases lining up with TRBD1. V shed 4 bases and J 3 bases; nucleotides not matched to a gene: 5. This CDR3 is 14 amino acids long. CDR1 SQVTM and CDR2 ANQGSEA come from the germline V gene. The CDR3 loop reads CSVAPGGRYNEQFF. The CDR3 nucleotides are TGCAGCGTTGCCCCAGGGGGCCGCTACAATGAGCAGTTCTTC.

The chain recombines TRBV6-5 with TRBJ1-1; possible D gene TRBD1, 6 bases. Trimming stripped 8 bases from V and 3 bases from J, with 16 bases between. CDR1 MNHEY and CDR2 SVGAGI come from the germline V gene. CDR3 size: 14 residues. The chain's CDR3 is CASLKGGIDTEAFF. DNA of the CDR3: TGTGCCAGCTTAAAAGGGGGAATAGACACTGAAGCTTTCTTT.

This sequence joins TRBV21-1 and TRBJ1-5. TRBV21-1 corresponds to a pseudogene. CDR3 length: 14 amino acids. The CDR3 sequence: CASIPRGIVQPQHF. Written as DNA, the CDR3 is TGTGCCAGCATCCCTCGGGGTATCGTACAGCCCCAGCATTTT.

This chain connects TRBV6-5 to TRBJ1-5; D gene uncertain. From germline, CDR1 is MNHEY and CDR2 SVGAGI. Trimming shortened V by 5 bases and J by 8 bases, and 13 bases separated the two germline ends. CDR3 size: 13 residues. The CDR3 sequence: CASSPRLEEPQHF. CDR3 in DNA: TGTGCCAGCAGTCCCCGTCTTGAGGAGCCCCAGCATTTT.

The rearrangement links TRBV14 to TRBJ2-7; 9 nucleotides align to TRBD1. Trimming at V came to 4 bases and at J to 3 bases, leaving 7 bases not matched to a gene. CDR1 and CDR2 (germline): SGHDN, FVKESK. This CDR3 region has 15 residues. For the CDR3, the DNA is TGTGCCAGCAGCCGCTGGACAGGGGAATTCTACGAGCAGTACTTC. Residues: CASSRWTGEFYEQYF.

The chain joins TRBV28 to TRBJ2-1; 10 nucleotides align to TRBD2. The CDR3 has 14 amino acids. Germline values: CDR1 MDHEN, CDR2 SYDVKM. V gave up 7 bases and J gave up 7 bases; unmatched junction bases: 7. The chain's CDR3 is CASNVGSGRNEQFF. In DNA, the CDR3 is TGTGCCAGCAATGTTGGTAGCGGGAGGAATGAGCAGTTCTTC.

The chain has TRBV24-1 and TRBJ2-3, with 14 bases fitting TRBD2. Germline CDR1 is KGHDR and CDR2 is SFDVKD. This CDR3 comprises 19 residues. Trimming cost V 7 bases and J 5 bases; bases outside gene matches: 16. CDR3 nucleotide sequence: TGTGCCACCAGCCCAGCTGCCGGGACTAGCGGGAGTTATAAAGATACGCAGTATTTT. It yields the protein CATSPAAGTSGSYKDTQYF.

The genes are TRBV5-1 and TRBJ1-1; possibly TRBD1 for D (5 bases). Germline V CDR1 and CDR2: SGHRS, YFSETQ. The V end was cut by 5 bases, the J end by 2 bases, with 13 bases between. The CDR3 consists of 14 residues. The chain's CDR3 is CASRAGQYNTEAFF. For the CDR3, the DNA is TGCGCCAGCAGGGCAGGGCAGTATAACACTGAAGCTTTCTTT.

The gene calls are TRBV7-2 and TRBJ1-4; no firm D call. Trimming cost V 1 base and J 0 bases, with 6 bases left between them. Per the germline V gene, CDR1 is SGHTA and CDR2 is FQGNSA. The CDR3 covers 15 residues. The CDR3 DNA is TGTGCCAGCAGCTTAGTCGGAGCAACTAATGAAAAACTGTTTTTT. This translates into CASSLVGATNEKLFF.

The gene calls are TRBV18 and TRBJ2-2, with 10 bases fitting TRBD1. V shed 0 bases and J 5 bases; nucleotides not matched to a gene: 6. CDR3 length: 17 amino acids. The V gene's germline CDR1 is KGHSH and CDR2 LQKENI. The CDR3 loop is CASSPPGTGVRTGELFF. DNA for the CDR3: TGTGCCAGCTCACCACCGGGGACAGGGGTGAGGACCGGGGAGCTGTTTTTT.

Only a few counts were recorded for this clone. The rearrangement joins TRBV7-9 to TRBJ1-6; 7 nucleotides match TRBD1. Trimming at V came to 3 bases and at J to 9 bases, leaving 8 bases not matched to a gene. Germline CDR1 SEHNR, CDR2 FQNEAQ (reference sequence). The CDR3 length is 15 residues. CDR3 loop: CASSLSQGGGSPLHF. The CDR3 DNA is TGTGCCAGCAGCTTGAGCCAAGGGGGCGGTTCACCCCTCCACTTT.

The V call is TRBV4-3, the J call TRBJ1-2, with TRBD1 matching over 8 bases. CDR1 LGHNA and CDR2 YSLEER come from the germline V gene. The CDR3 sequence is 17 residues long. The V and J ends lost 0 bases and 4 bases, in that order; junction bases with no gene match: 10. As DNA, the CDR3 is TGCGCCAGCAGCCAAGAAGGTCCAGGGGGCTCTATCTATGGCTACACCTTC. Its protein product is CASSQEGPGGSIYGYTF.

The gene calls are TRBV3-1 (or the pseudogene TRBV3-2) and TRBJ2-7, with 13 bases identical to TRBD2. Per the germline V gene, CDR1 is LGHDT and CDR2 is YNNKEL (reference sequence). The length of the CDR3 is 14 residues. J lost 4 bases, V lost 4 bases, and 1 base had no gene match. CDR3 DNA: TGTGCCAGCAGCCGGACTAGCGGGAGTTACGAGCAGTACTTC. Translation gives CASSRTSGSYEQYF.